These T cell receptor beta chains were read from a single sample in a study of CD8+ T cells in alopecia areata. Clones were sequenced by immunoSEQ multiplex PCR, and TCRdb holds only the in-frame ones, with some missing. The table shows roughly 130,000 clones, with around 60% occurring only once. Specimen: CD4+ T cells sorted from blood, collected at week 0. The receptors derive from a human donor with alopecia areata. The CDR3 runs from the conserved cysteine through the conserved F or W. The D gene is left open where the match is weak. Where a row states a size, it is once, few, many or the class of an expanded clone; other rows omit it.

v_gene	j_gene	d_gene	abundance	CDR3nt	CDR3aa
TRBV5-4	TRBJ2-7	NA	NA	TGTGCCAGCAGCTTGGGATTAGCAGCGAGTCGCCCCGAGCAGTACTTC	CASSLGLAASRPEQYF
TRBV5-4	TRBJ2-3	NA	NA	TGTGCCAGCAAGAACAGGACAGCAGATACGCAGTATTTT	CASKNRTADTQYF
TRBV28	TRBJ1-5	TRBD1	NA	TGTGCCAGCAGTCCGATGACAGGGAATCAGCCCCAGCATTTT	CASSPMTGNQPQHF
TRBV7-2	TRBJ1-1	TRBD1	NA	TGTGCCAGCAGCCGGGACAGGGGGCGTCTTGAAGCTTTCTTT	CASSRDRGRLEAFF
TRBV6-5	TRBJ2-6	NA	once	NA	CASSYVGTGANVLTF
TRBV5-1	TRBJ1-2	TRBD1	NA	TGCGCCAGCAGCTGGGGACAGGGCTCTGATGGCTACACCTTC	CASSWGQGSDGYTF
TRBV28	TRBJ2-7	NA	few	TGTGCCAGCAGAACTACTGATTACGAGCAGTACTTC	CASRTTDYEQYF
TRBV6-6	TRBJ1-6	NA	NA	TGTGCCAGCTCCCTGTATGGGGCGAGATCACCCCTCCACTTT	CASSLYGARSPLHF
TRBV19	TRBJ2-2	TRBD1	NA	TGTGCCAGTAGTCCACGGACAGGGAAAACCGGGGAGCTGTTTTTT	CASSPRTGKTGELFF
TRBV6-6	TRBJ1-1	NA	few	TGTGCCAGCACCCCAGCAGGGAACACTGAAGCTTTCTTT	CASTPAGNTEAFF
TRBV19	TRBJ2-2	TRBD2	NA	TGTGCCAGTACCGAACACCGACTAGCTAGTGCCGGGGAGCTGTTTTTT	CASTEHRLASAGELFF
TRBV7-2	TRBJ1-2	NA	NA	TGTGCCAGCAGCTTATTCCTAGGAGCCCTAAACTATGGCTACACCTTC	CASSLFLGALNYGYTF
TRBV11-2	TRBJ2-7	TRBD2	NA	TGTGCCAGCAGCTTAGGCACTAGCGGACTCTACGAGCAGTACTTC	CASSLGTSGLYEQYF
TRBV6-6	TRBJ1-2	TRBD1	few	TGTGCCAGCAGTCAGGGACAGGTAGCTAACTATGGCTACACCTTC	CASSQGQVANYGYTF
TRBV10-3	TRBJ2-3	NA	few	TGTGCCACCAGGGCCACAGATACGCAGTATTTT	CATRATDTQYF
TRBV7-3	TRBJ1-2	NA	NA	TGTGCCAGCAGCTTAACCCCAAGGGTAGGGTCGAATGGCTACACCTTC	CASSLTPRVGSNGYTF
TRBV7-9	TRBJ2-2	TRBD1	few	TGTGCCAGCAGCGGGACAGGGCCCGGGGAGCTGTTTTTT	CASSGTGPGELFF
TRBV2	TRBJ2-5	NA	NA	TGTGCCAGCAGTGACGGGTCCGAAGAGACCCAGTACTTC	CASSDGSEETQYF
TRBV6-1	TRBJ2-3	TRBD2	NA	TGTGCCAGCAGTGACCAACTAGCGGAGGTGACAGATACGCAGTATTTT	CASSDQLAEVTDTQYF
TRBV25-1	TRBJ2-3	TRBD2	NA	TGTGCCAGCAGGTTTAGCGGGAGTGTCTCGGATACGCAGTATTTT	CASRFSGSVSDTQYF
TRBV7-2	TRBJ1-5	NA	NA	TGTGCCAGCAGCTCTACGGGTGAACAGCCCCAGCATTTT	CASSSTGEQPQHF
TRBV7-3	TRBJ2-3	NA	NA	TGTGCCAGCAGCCCCAAGGCCAGGGGATTCGGGACAGATACGCAGTATTTT	CASSPKARGFGTDTQYF